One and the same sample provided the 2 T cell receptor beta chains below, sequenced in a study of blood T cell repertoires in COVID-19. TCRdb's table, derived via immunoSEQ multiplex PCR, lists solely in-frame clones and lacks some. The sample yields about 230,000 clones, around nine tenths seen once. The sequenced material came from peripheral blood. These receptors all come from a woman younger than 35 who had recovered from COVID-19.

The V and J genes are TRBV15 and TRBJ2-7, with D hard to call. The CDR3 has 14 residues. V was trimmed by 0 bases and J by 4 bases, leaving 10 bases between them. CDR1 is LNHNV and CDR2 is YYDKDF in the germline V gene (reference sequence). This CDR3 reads CATSRDRPRYEQYF. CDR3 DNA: TGTGCCACCAGCAGAGATCGGCCTAGATACGAGCAGTACTTC.

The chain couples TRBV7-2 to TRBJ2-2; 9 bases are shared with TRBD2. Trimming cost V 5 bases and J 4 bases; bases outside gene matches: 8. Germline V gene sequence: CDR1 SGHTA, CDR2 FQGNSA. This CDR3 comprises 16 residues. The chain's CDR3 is CASSPEGTSRTGELFF. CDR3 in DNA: TGTGCCAGCAGCCCCGAGGGGACTAGCCGCACCGGGGAGCTGTTTTTT.